This T cell receptor beta chain comes out of a study of OX40 agonist ivuxolimab in advanced cancers. Profiled with immunoSEQ multiplex PCR; TCRdb holds only in-frame clones, not every one. The table shows about 77,000 clones, with about 85% occurring only once. General study points: Within 6 weeks, CD4+ and CD8+ blood T cells expanded clonally at 0.1 to 3.0 mg/kg.

Trimming shortened V by 3 bases and J by 1 base, and 13 bases separated the two germline ends. The CDR3 contains 15 residues. Looked up from germline, CDR1 is LNHDA and CDR2 is SQIVND (reference sequence). As to this clone: Its antigen remains unknown.

The material sequenced was CD4+ or CD8+ T cells sorted from blood, taken in a trial of the OX40 agonist ivuxolimab. The chain combines TRBV19 with TRBJ2-7, with D uncertain. The receptor was isolated from an adult with an advanced solid tumor such as melanoma, head and neck, liver or kidney cancer. The CDR3 DNA follows: TGTGCCAGTAGTATGAGTTTCCTACCGTCCTACGAGCAGTACTTC. Translated, it gives CASSMSFLPSYEQYF. Variable domain in full (rest from reference TRBV19 and TRBJ2-7): DGGITQSPKYLFRKEGQNVTLSCEQNLNHDAMYWYRQDPGQGLRLIYYSQIVNDFQKGDIAEGYSVSREKKESFPLTVTSAQKNPTAFYLCASSMSFLPSYEQYFGPGTRLTVT.